The next 4 T cell receptor beta chains were all read from a single sample in a study of cytomegalovirus exposure and HLA in healthy donors. PCR was performed using 60 Vbeta and 13 Jbeta primers. Produced via immunoSEQ multiplex PCR; TCRdb's table is partial and in-frame only. The sample includes roughly 100,000 clones, 70% to 75% of them seen just once. Sequencing was performed on PBMCs. The receptors shown here come from a female donor in good health and CMV-seronegative.

CDR3 bases: TGTGCCAGCAGGGAGGGTAGAAGCCAAGAGACCCAGTACTTC. It encodes CASREGRSQETQYF. This chain joins TRBV4-2 and TRBJ2-5; D possibly corresponds to TRBD2 (6 bases). Trimming pared 6 bases from V and 1 base from J, leaving 12 bases between. Per germline, CDR1 LGHNA and CDR2 YNFKEQ. This CDR3 comprises 14 residues.

The chain combines TRBV28 with TRBJ1-2, with TRBD1 as a possible D gene (5 bases). V lost 8 bases to trimming and J lost 8 bases, with 15 bases between them. Germline V gene lookup returns CDR1 MDHEN and CDR2 SYDVKM. The CDR3 loop spans 12 amino acids. Here the CDR3 reads CASLEPGDGYTF. The CDR3 bases are TGTGCCAGCCTTGAGCCGGGGGACGGCTACACCTTC.

Points on this clone: Relative to the germline gene, one junction end is altered; a read error may explain this. This chain joins TRBV6-6 and TRBJ2-5, with 9 bases lining up with TRBD2. The CDR3 totals 12 residues. The germline CDR1 and CDR2 sequences are MNHNY and SVGAGI (reference sequence). CDR3 in amino acids: CATSSGSETQYF. The CDR3 DNA is TGTGCCACCAGTAGCGGGAGTGAGACCCAGTACTTC.

The gene calls are TRBV5-1 and TRBJ2-7; 8 positions agree with TRBD2. Germline V gene data show CDR1 as SGHRS and CDR2 as YFSETQ. This CDR3 has 14 amino acids. V gave up 3 bases and J gave up 1 base; unmatched junction bases: 3. The CDR3 region is CASSSGTRSYEQYF. The CDR3 DNA reads TGCGCCAGCAGCTCAGGGACTAGGTCCTACGAGCAGTACTTC.